A selection of T cell receptor beta chains follows, all from one sample in a study of T cells in Graves' hyperthyroidism and ophthalmopathy. TCRdb fed the multiplex PCR reads into MiXCR, producing one record per CDR3 protein. Of hundreds of thousands of distinct CDR3 sequences listed, about 14% are singletons. The source material was blood. All receptors derive from a woman between 45 and 65 years old with Graves' ophthalmopathy. Each CDR3 is given with its conserved first and last residue. Each record gives: V gene, clone size, J gene, D gene, CDR3 protein, CDR3 DNA. D genes are given only for firm matches. Size tells how often a clone was seen (once, few, many) or the class of an expanded clone, and some rows leave it out.

TRBV6-5	.	TRBJ2-1	.	CASSYSNLRTYNEQFF	TGTGCCAGCAGTTACTCTAATCTTAGGACTTACAATGAGCAGTTCTTC
TRBV6-2/TRBV6-3	many	TRBJ2-2	TRBD2	CASTIGTRRTGELFF	TGTGCCAGCACCATCGGGACTAGACGCACCGGGGAGCTGTTTTTT
TRBV4-1	few	TRBJ2-6	.	CASSQESRQGLSSGANVLTF	TGCGCCAGCAGCCAAGAATCGAGACAGGGACTGTCCTCTGGGGCCAACGTCCTGACTTTC
TRBV7-3	many	TRBJ2-7	TRBD2	CASSQAAGGLYEQYF	TGTGCCAGCAGCCAGGCAGCGGGGGGCCTCTACGAGCAGTACTTC
TRBV2	many	TRBJ1-5	.	CASSEGLTGQPQHF	TGTGCCAGCAGTGAGGGCTTAACCGGCCAGCCCCAGCATTTT
TRBV9	many	TRBJ2-7	.	CASSAGGAASSYEQYF	TGTGCCAGCAGCGCCGGTGGGGCTGCGAGCTCCTACGAGCAGTACTTC
TRBV7-2	many	TRBJ2-7	.	CASSSGLLPEGSEQYF	TGTGCCAGCAGCTCCGGACTCCTCCCTGAGGGGTCCGAGCAGTACTTC
TRBV5-1	many	TRBJ2-1	.	CASSLDIVGHRGYNEQFF	TGCGCCAGCAGCTTGGATATAGTTGGACACCGCGGTTACAATGAGCAGTTCTTC
TRBV4-2	.	TRBJ2-2	.	CASSPHRGSQTGELFF	TGTGCCAGCAGCCCCCACCGGGGGAGTCAGACCGGGGAGCTGTTTTTT
TRBV6-1	.	TRBJ1-1	TRBD1	CASSETGGSWNTEAFF	TGTGCCAGCAGTGAAACAGGGGGCTCCTGGAACACTGAAGCTTTCTTT
TRBV12-3/TRBV12-4	few	TRBJ2-2	TRBD2	CASRRLAQNTGELFF	TGTGCCAGCAGAAGACTAGCGCAAAACACCGGGGAGCTGTTTTTT
TRBV9	.	TRBJ1-1	.	CASSVGSRSTEAFF	TGTGCCAGCAGCGTAGGTTCCAGGAGCACTGAAGCTTTCTTT
TRBV20-1	many	TRBJ2-3	.	CSAKTDTQYF	TGCAGTGCTAAAACAGATACGCAGTATTTT
TRBV20-1	few	TRBJ2-1	TRBD2	CSAPIGGNVQFF	TGCAGTGCTCCGATCGGGGGGAACGTGCAGTTCTTC
TRBV18	many	TRBJ2-1	.	CASSPPSPRQQFF	TGTGCCAGCTCACCACCCAGTCCGCGACAGCAGTTCTTC
TRBV7-2	many	TRBJ2-5	.	CASSLGVAQETQYF	TGTGCCAGCAGCTTAGGCGTTGCTCAAGAGACCCAGTACTTC
TRBV24-1	many	TRBJ2-1	.	CATSDPYSGSSYNEQFF	TGTGCCACCAGTGATCCGTATAGCGGAAGCTCCTACAATGAGCAGTTCTTC
TRBV9	few	TRBJ1-2	.	CASSDGNYGYTF	TGTGCCAGCAGCGACGGAAACTATGGCTACACCTTC
TRBV6-5	.	TRBJ2-7	TRBD2	CASSYDRLAGVPEQYF	TGTGCCAGCAGTTACGACCGACTAGCGGGAGTGCCCGAGCAGTACTTC
TRBV9	few	TRBJ2-1	.	CASSLVGPSPWNEQFF	TGTGCCAGCAGCCTGGTGGGCCCATCGCCTTGGAATGAGCAGTTCTTC
TRBV7-2	.	TRBJ1-3	.	CASSLWLLSGNTIYF	TGTGCCAGCAGCTTATGGCTCCTCTCTGGAAACACCATATATTTT
TRBV6-2/TRBV6-3	many	TRBJ2-1	TRBD2	CASRPRTSSNEQFF	TGTGCCAGCAGACCACGGACTAGCTCTAATGAGCAGTTCTTC
TRBV28	many	TRBJ2-5	TRBD2	CASSIAGAEETQYF	TGTGCCAGCAGTATAGCGGGGGCAGAAGAGACCCAGTACTTC
TRBV2	.	TRBJ1-6	.	CASSDPRVFVSPLHF	TGTGCCAGCAGTGACCCCAGGGTGTTTGTTTCACCCCTCCACTTT
TRBV6-2/TRBV6-3	many	TRBJ2-2	TRBD1	CASSSPGTGTGELFF	TGTGCCAGCAGTTCACCCGGGACAGGGACCGGGGAGCTGTTTTTT
TRBV6-2/TRBV6-3	many	TRBJ2-5	.	CASTRYREETQYF	TGTGCCAGCACTAGATACAGAGAAGAGACCCAGTACTTC
TRBV2	many	TRBJ1-3	.	CASSLQNSGNTIYF	TGTGCCAGCAGTCTCCAGAACTCTGGAAACACCATATATTTT
TRBV29-1	few	TRBJ1-4	.	CSVGPGPELYF	TGCAGCGTTGGCCCGGGCCCCGAACTGTATTTT
TRBV5-1	many	TRBJ1-2	.	CASAGRNYGYTF	TGCGCCAGCGCGGGACGGAACTATGGCTACACCTTC
TRBV6-1	few	TRBJ2-3	.	CASMGLSSTDTQYF	TGTGCCAGCATGGGGCTTTCTAGCACAGATACGCAGTATTTT
TRBV20-1	many	TRBJ2-1	TRBD2	CSALSGRRDYNEQFF	TGCAGTGCCCTTAGCGGGAGACGTGACTACAATGAGCAGTTCTTC
TRBV20-1	many	TRBJ2-7	.	CSARDLLRGSYEQYF	TGCAGTGCTAGAGATCTCTTGCGGGGCTCCTACGAGCAGTACTTC
TRBV29-1	.	TRBJ1-5	.	CSAGGTGNNQPQHF	TGCAGCGCCGGAGGGACGGGAAACAATCAGCCCCAGCATTTT
TRBV4-1	few	TRBJ2-7	TRBD1	CASSQGFAAGQGYEQYF	TGCGCCAGCAGCCAAGGTTTTGCGGCGGGACAGGGCTACGAGCAGTACTTC
TRBV9	.	TRBJ1-4	.	CASSVAWGNEKLFF	TGTGCCAGCAGCGTAGCTTGGGGAAATGAAAAACTGTTTTTT
TRBV20-1	.	TRBJ2-1	TRBD2	CSARDRELAYYNEQFF	TGCAGTGCTAGAGATCGGGAACTAGCGTACTACAATGAGCAGTTCTTC
TRBV27	.	TRBJ2-1	.	CASSLVRAGSNEQFF	TGTGCCAGCAGTTTAGTAAGGGCAGGGTCCAATGAGCAGTTCTTC
TRBV27	many	TRBJ2-5	.	CASRRGKSQETQYF	TGTGCCAGCAGAAGGGGCAAATCCCAAGAGACCCAGTACTTC
TRBV2	many	TRBJ1-1	.	CASREEVNTEAFF	TGTGCCAGCAGGGAGGAGGTGAACACTGAAGCTTTCTTT
TRBV13	.	TRBJ2-7	TRBD2	CASSTRLAGGYEQYF	TGTGCCAGCAGCACAAGACTAGCGGGCGGGTACGAGCAGTACTTC
TRBV6-1	many	TRBJ2-7	TRBD1	CASRHDRGDYEQYF	TGTGCCAGCAGACATGACAGGGGGGACTACGAGCAGTACTTC
TRBV5-1	once	TRBJ2-5	.	CASSSNGGPQYF	TGCGCCAGCAGCTCGAACGGGGGCCCACAGTACTTC
TRBV19	few	TRBJ1-5	.	CASSMWGKSNQPQHF	TGTGCCAGTAGTATGTGGGGGAAGAGCAATCAGCCCCAGCATTTT